The entry below gives a single TCR beta chain sequence along with its context. Its antigen is unknown. The data stem from a study of shared clonotypes between healthy human individuals. Overall study findings and caveats: Expectations were that clonotype sharing among donors would be affected by sequencing depth.

The V end was cut by 4 bases, the J end by 4 bases, with 8 bases between. Germline lookup yields CDR1 SNHLY and CDR2 FYNNEI. CDR3 length: 13 amino acids. The genomic DNA of each subset was split evenly across several immunoSEQ plates. Sequencing used immunoSEQ multiplex PCR; TCRdb keeps in-frame clones, though not all of them. The sample carries about half a million clones, more than 65% recorded once. Donors, without exception, were Caucasian adults residing in Nashville, Tennessee. Genomic DNA for unsorted samples, which was extracted with the QIAamp DNA Blood Mini kit, came from about 90 million PBMCs.

J is TRBJ2-1 and V is TRBV2, with D maybe TRBD1 (6 bases). Sequencing input: PBMCs. This TCR was sampled from a woman in her thirties or forties in good health. Some clones in this sample may be carry-over from other donors' samples. The CDR3 is CASSGQEYNEQFF. As DNA, the CDR3 is TGTGCCAGCAGTGGACAGGAATACAATGAGCAGTTCTTC.